The source of this T cell receptor (beta chain) is a study of T cell changes during pregnancy in multiple sclerosis. Only in-frame clones appear in the TCRdb table, and some are missing; sequencing was by immunoSEQ multiplex PCR. Of about 34,000 clones listed, approximately 90% are singletons. CDR1 KGHSH and CDR2 LQKENI come from the germline V gene. Between the trimmed V and J ends, which lost 2 bases and 3 bases, there was a span of 13 bases. This CDR3 contains 15 residues. This chain uses TRBV18 with TRBJ1-1, with D possibly TRBD1 on 5 matching bases. Sequencing was performed on peripheral blood, taken in the second trimester of pregnancy. The TCR was taken from a female donor in good health, enrolled as a control in a pregnancy study. The CDR3 bases are TGTGCCAGCTCACCAGTTCGGGGGAGCGACACTGAAGCTTTCTTT. Its translation: CASSPVRGSDTEAFF.